The sequence of this TCR beta chain was determined in a study of shared clonotypes between healthy human individuals (dated by TCRdb to 2018 to 2020). For the study in its entirety: The cohort comprised a couple of women and a few men aged 18 to 49 years. The study deeply sequenced blood TCR repertoires of several healthy adults to estimate repertoire size and the extent of clonotype sharing between individuals. Different laboratories and diverse techniques were used to prepare libraries and sequence TCR repertoires, to increase sequencing depth and limit assay-specific biases. Leukapheresis yielded between about 0.9 and 9 billion PBMCs per donor.

TCR CDR3 regions were amplified from genomic DNA by multiplex PCR using the deep immunoSEQ assay. Extracted genomic DNA from each cell subset was distributed evenly across all wells of several immunoSEQ 96-well plates, and each plate was treated as a replicate. For unsorted PBMC, around 300 ng genomic DNA, equal to about 30,000 T cell genomes, was loaded into each replicate PCR. Genomic DNA from unsorted PBMC was sequenced over ten immunoSEQ deep assay plates. Purified libraries were measured with a Qubit 3.0 fluorometer, size-checked on a Bioanalyzer 2100, and measured again with the KAPA Library Quantification kit. Every immunoSEQ 96-well plate was sequenced on a separate single-read 150-cycle Illumina NextSeq 550 flow cell. The study's processing was this. Because only junctional sequences without quality scores were contained in the immunoSEQ output, filtering matching that applied to full-length reads could not be performed. To assign V/J genes and CDR3, sequences were annotated using PyIR, a Python wrapper for IgBLAST v1.9, with IMGT germline references. Reads with weak V/J assignments (E-value above 1e-6), missing CDR3, stop codons, out-of-frame junctions, or ambiguous translated residues were removed. V3J clonotypes were defined as sequences sharing an identical inferred V gene, J gene, and CDR3 amino acid sequence. The percentage overlap between two repertoires was calculated by dividing the number of shared unique clonotypes by the size of the smaller repertoire. Richness of each repertoire was evaluated using RTK rarefaction, the Chao1 estimator, and Recon v2.1 estimates of unobserved clonotypes. TCRdb took this table from immuneACCESS and kept in-frame rearrangements with V and J called. Such tables lack part of the clones; where checked against another copy, unresolved V genes explain under half of the gap, and the rest is unexplained. From that table come the V and J calls and clone size; the DNA was used to work out D and trimming. The sample table shows about 480,000 clones, and over 75% are seen once. Roughly an eighth of the sample lies in the top ten.

The donors were healthy, HIV-negative adults with no recently reported acute infections or vaccinations. Every donor was a Caucasian adult residing in Nashville, Tennessee, USA. For unsorted samples, some 90 million PBMCs were counted, and genomic DNA was extracted using the QIAamp DNA Blood Mini kit. Blood was collected by leukapheresis, and PBMCs were isolated by Ficoll-Histopaque density gradient centrifugation and then cryopreserved in liquid nitrogen vapor phase. Findings and caveats that apply to the study as a whole: Based on pairwise subsampling, the degree of clonotype sharing among donors was expected to be affected by sequencing depth. Because the study included a small number of donors, the genetic and exposure-history diversity represented was limited. Sampling was limited to blood, and TCR repertoires in tissue likely differ from TCR repertoires in blood.

A remark on this clone: Its antigen remains undetermined. Per-nucleotide qualities are absent, and no much larger clonotype sits a single base away.

Source material: PBMCs. The sequence was collected from a woman in her thirties or forties in good health. Some clones in this sample may be carry-over from other donors' samples.

This receptor has the CDR3 CASSPGLAGGLAKNIQYF. The base sequence is TGCGCCAGCAGCCCCGGTTTAGCGGGAGGGTTAGCCAAAAACATTCAGTACTTC. The sequence links TRBV4-1 to TRBJ2-4; TRBD2 agrees with 11 junctional bases. The CDR3 covers 18 residues, taking in both the cysteine and the phenylalanine. Of the read, only the CDR3 DNA is kept; its 54 bases are in frame from base 1. CDR1 and CDR2, per the germline V gene, are MGHRA and YSYEKL. Here V drops 4 bases and J drops 0 bases, and the junction holds 8 bases not matched to any gene.